The 2 T cell receptor beta chains below all came from one sample that was sequenced in a study of blood T cell repertoires in COVID-19. Sequenced by immunoSEQ multiplex PCR; TCRdb stores in-frame clones only, minus some. The table includes 300,000 to 350,000 clones, 90% detected once. Material: PBMCs or T cells enriched from blood (not recorded which). The origin of the receptors is a woman under 30 with acute COVID-19.

CDR3 loop: CASSQAGTSASAQYF. The CDR3 coding sequence is TGTGCCAGCAGCCAAGCCGGGACTAGCGCCTCTGCGCAGTATTTT. This chain joins TRBV14 and TRBJ2-3, with TRBD2 matching 10 bases. V trimming: 1 base; J trimming: 10 bases; junction bases outside the gene matches: 8. CDR1 is SGHDN, CDR2 FVKESK, per germline. This CDR3 is 15 amino acids long.

The chain recombines TRBV19 with TRBJ2-5; 7 bases match TRBD2. Germline values: CDR1 LNHDA, CDR2 SQIVND (reference sequence). This CDR3 has 13 amino acids. Trimming took 10 bases from V and 4 from J; bases not matched to a gene: 9. In DNA, the CDR3 is TGTGCCACCCTCGGACTAGGTGTAGAGACCCAGTACTTC. Its translation: CATLGLGVETQYF.